Presented here are 24 T cell receptor beta chains from one specimen sequenced in a study of shared clonotypes between healthy human individuals. Some clones are missing from TCRdb's copy, which holds only in-frame ones; the method was immunoSEQ multiplex PCR. The sample comprises fewer than 1.8 million clones, approximately 98.5% of which are singletons, and around 0.33% rests with the top ten. Material: naive CD4+ T cells sorted from blood. Subset reported: CD45RA+ positively selected. The receptors here all came from a man aged 25-45 years in good health.

The chain joins TRBV10-3 to TRBJ1-3, with 8 bases that match TRBD1. V lost 2 bases, J lost 3 bases, and 9 bases stayed unmatched. The CDR3 runs to 17 residues. The V gene's germline CDR1 is ENHRY and CDR2 SYGVKD. This CDR3 reads CAISEHSGGFIGNTIYF. DNA of the CDR3: TGTGCCATCAGTGAGCACTCAGGGGGCTTTATTGGAAACACCATATATTTT.

The V and J genes are TRBV18 and TRBJ1-5; 7 bases are shared with TRBD1. The CDR3 is 13 residues long. J was trimmed by 7 bases and V by 9 bases; bases with no gene match: 9. Germline V gene sequence: CDR1 KGHSH, CDR2 LQKENI. Here the CDR3 DNA reads TGTGCCAGTAAAGAGACAGGGAAGCAGCCCCAGCATTTT. Its protein is CASKETGKQPQHF. Looking up the rest from reference TRBV18 and TRBJ1-5 gives the full variable domain: NAGVMQNPRHLVRRRGQEARLRCSPMKGHSHVYWYRQLPEEGLKFMVYLQKENIIDESGMPKERFSAEFPKEGPSILRIQQVVRGDSAAYFCASKETGKQPQHFGDGTRLSIL.

The gene calls are TRBV6-5 and TRBJ2-7; maybe TRBD1 (6 bases). This CDR3 is built from 15 residues. Germline CDR1 is MNHEY and CDR2 is SVGAGI. Trimming shortened V by 2 bases and J by 0 bases, and 11 bases separated the two germline ends. CDR3 protein: CASSYVTGSSYEQYF. CDR3 bases: TGTGCCAGCAGTTACGTGACAGGTTCCTCCTACGAGCAGTACTTC.

The genes are TRBV19 and TRBJ2-1; 13 bases agree with TRBD2. The CDR3 sequence is 17 residues long. V lost 6 bases, J lost 8 bases, and 13 bases stayed unmatched. Germline V lookup: CDR1 LNHDA, CDR2 SQIVND (reference sequence). The CDR3 is CASRPTRTSGSQHEQFF. The DNA of the CDR3 is TGTGCCAGTAGACCCACGAGGACTAGCGGGAGCCAACATGAGCAGTTCTTC.

The chain recombines TRBV6-1 with TRBJ2-1; a possible D gene is TRBD2 (5 bases). The CDR3 covers 14 residues. Trimming stripped 4 bases from V and 6 bases from J, with 13 bases between. CDR1 is MNHNS and CDR2 is SASEGT in the germline V gene. The CDR3 region has the DNA TGTGCCAGCAGTGTAGTGGGAGTGGTCAATGAGCAGTTCTTC. Translated: CASSVVGVVNEQFF.

This chain uses TRBV7-9 with TRBJ2-2; possible D gene TRBD2, 6 bases. The V and J ends lost 4 bases and 0 bases respectively, with 12 bases between them. The germline V gene encodes CDR1 SEHNR and CDR2 FQNEAQ (reference sequence). The CDR3 runs 16 residues. The DNA for the CDR3 is TGTGCCAGCAGCTCCTTCGGCGGGGCGAACACCGGGGAGCTGTTTTTT. Protein product: CASSSFGGANTGELFF.

Worth noting for this clone: Additional DNA sequences in this sample encode the identical CDR3. The chain couples TRBV28 to TRBJ2-6; D remains unclear. The germline V gene encodes CDR1 MDHEN and CDR2 SYDVKM. The CDR3 loop spans 13 amino acids. V lost 6 bases to trimming and J lost 1 base, with 4 bases between them. The CDR3 protein is CASRGSGANVLTF. CDR3 coding DNA: TGTGCCAGCAGAGGGTCTGGGGCCAACGTCCTGACTTTC. The whole variable domain, remainder taken from reference TRBV28 and TRBJ2-6, is DVKVTQSSRYLVKRTGEKVFLECVQDMDHENMFWYRQDPGLGLRLIYFSYDVKMKEKGDIPEGYSVSREKKERFSLILESASTNQTSMYLCASRGSGANVLTFGAGSRLTVL.

V gene TRBV7-3 combines with J gene TRBJ2-3, with 7 bases aligning to TRBD2. The V gene's germline CDR1 is SGHTA and CDR2 FQGTGA. The CDR3 loop spans 14 amino acids. V gave up 5 bases and J gave up 4 bases; unmatched junction bases: 6. CDR3 DNA: TGTGCCAGCAGCGTCGGCACTAGCGCAGATACGCAGTATTTT. Amino acid sequence: CASSVGTSADTQYF.

The rearrangement uses TRBV9 and TRBJ2-7; TRBD2 aligns across 9 bases. Per the germline V gene, CDR1 is SGDLS and CDR2 is YYNGEE. The CDR3 has 14 residues. V lost 4 bases to trimming and J lost 1 base; unmatched junction nucleotides: 3. CDR3 sequence (DNA): TGTGCCAGCAGCTGGACTAGCGAGTCCTACGAGCAGTACTTC. This codes for CASSWTSESYEQYF.

V gene TRBV10-1 combines with J gene TRBJ1-1; perhaps TRBD1 as D (5 bases). Trimming pared 6 bases from V and 0 bases from J, leaving 17 bases between. The CDR3 contains 16 residues. Germline V CDR1 and CDR2: WNHNN, SYGVQD (reference sequence). The CDR3 is CASRWGRVPMNTEAFF. For the CDR3, the DNA is TGCGCCAGCAGATGGGGACGGGTCCCAATGAACACTGAAGCTTTCTTT.

This rearrangement joins TRBV7-2 to TRBJ2-7, with TRBD2 as a possible D gene (5 bases). The CDR3 sequence is 15 residues long. With 7 bases removed from V and 0 bases from J, the gap between germline ends came to 16 bases. Per the germline V gene, CDR1 is SGHTA and CDR2 is FQGNSA. The CDR3 region is CASTHTAESSYEQYF. The CDR3 region has the DNA TGTGCCAGCACCCACACAGCGGAAAGCTCCTACGAGCAGTACTTC.

CDR3 DNA: TGTGCCACCAGCAGAGAGGGCAGGGGACCGTACGAGCAGTACTTC. Translated, it gives CATSREGRGPYEQYF. The gene calls are TRBV15 and TRBJ2-7, with D maybe TRBD1 (6 bases). Trimming pared 0 bases from V and 4 bases from J, leaving 13 bases between. Germline V gene sequence: CDR1 LNHNV, CDR2 YYDKDF (reference sequence). This CDR3 comprises 15 residues.

This clone was counted once. For the CDR3, the DNA is TGCGCCAGCAGCACGGGACTAGCGGGAGGGAACATTCAGTACTTC. Translation gives CASSTGLAGGNIQYF. The rearrangement uses TRBV5-1 and TRBJ2-4, with 16 bases fitting TRBD2. The CDR3 is 15 amino acids. The J segment lost 7 bases and the V segment lost 4 bases, leaving 2 bases of the junction unmatched. Germline lookup yields CDR1 SGHRS and CDR2 YFSETQ.

In its sample, this clone was seen once. The CDR3 coding sequence is TGTGCCTGGAGCACCGGGGCCACTACAGCCAAAAACATTCAGTACTTC. Protein product: CAWSTGATTAKNIQYF. The V gene is TRBV30, the J gene TRBJ2-4, with D tentatively TRBD1 or TRBD2 (5 bases each). The germline V gene has CDR1 GTSNPN and CDR2 SVGIG (reference sequence). The CDR3 sequence is 16 residues long. Trimming took off 3 bases at V and 0 bases at J, with 15 bases between the two ends.

This chain joins TRBV9 and TRBJ2-1; D is possibly TRBD1 or TRBD2 (5 bases each). Germline V CDR1 and CDR2: SGDLS, YYNGEE. The V gene lost 3 bases and the J gene lost 9 bases, with 16 bases spanning the gap. The length of the CDR3 is 14 residues. CDR3 sequence reads: CASSGAGRAGEQFF. The CDR3 nucleotides are TGTGCCAGCAGCGGGGCAGGGAGAGCAGGTGAGCAGTTCTTC.

This chain connects TRBV21-1 to TRBJ2-6. TRBV21-1 is a recognized pseudogene. The CDR3 is 16 residues long. CDR3 nucleotide sequence: TGTGCCAGCAGCAAAGGTCGATTCTCTGGGGCCAACGTCCTGACTTTC. Translated, it gives CASSKGRFSGANVLTF.

This sequence joins TRBV6-4 and TRBJ2-3; no clear D gene. Germline CDR1 is MRHNA and CDR2 is SNTAGT. There are 14 residues in the CDR3. V shed 4 bases and J shed 2 bases, with 10 bases lying between them. CDR3 nucleotide sequence: TGTGCCAGCAGTGTGACGATGAACACAGATACGCAGTATTTT. This encodes CASSVTMNTDTQYF.

The J gene is TRBJ2-3, the V gene TRBV10-1; D gene unclear. Germline CDR1 is WNHNN and CDR2 is SYGVQD (reference sequence). This CDR3 comprises 16 residues. Trimming removed 0 bases from V and 2 bases from J, with 12 bases in between. The CDR3 loop is CASSESRPTITDTQYF. CDR3 in DNA: TGCGCCAGCAGTGAGTCGAGGCCTACGATCACAGATACGCAGTATTTT.

CDR3: CASSPHLTGTSGRVEQYF. As DNA, the CDR3 is TGTGCCAGCAGCCCTCACCTTACCGGGACTAGCGGGAGGGTCGAGCAGTACTTC. The V gene is TRBV14, the J gene TRBJ2-7, with 16 bases lining up with TRBD2. J gave up 6 bases and V 4 bases, and 12 bases lay outside the gene matches. The germline V gene has CDR1 SGHDN and CDR2 FVKESK. The CDR3 contains 18 residues.

The rearrangement joins TRBV7-9 to TRBJ1-2; weak D call: TRBD1 (5 bases). The CDR3 spans 14 residues. Trimming left V 5 bases short and J 3 bases short, with 13 bases between. Germline CDR1 and CDR2: SEHNR and FQNEAQ (reference sequence). The CDR3, as DNA: TGTGCCAGCAGCCGGGAAGGAGGGGACTATGGCTACACCTTC. Its translation: CASSREGGDYGYTF.

In its sample, this clone was seen once. This sequence joins TRBV15 and TRBJ2-7; the D gene is possibly TRBD1 (7 bases). The CDR3 consists of 15 residues. Germline V gene lookup returns CDR1 LNHNV and CDR2 YYDKDF (reference sequence). The V gene lost 2 bases and the J gene lost 0 bases, with 11 bases spanning the gap. CDR3 sequence: CATSRQGGASYEQYF. The CDR3 bases are TGTGCCACCAGCAGACAGGGGGGAGCCTCCTACGAGCAGTACTTC.

As to this clone: In the same sample, other DNA sequences code for this CDR3. The CDR3 reads CAWSAGAYEQYF. The CDR3 DNA follows: TGTGCCTGGAGTGCTGGGGCGTACGAGCAGTACTTC. This sequence joins TRBV30 and TRBJ2-7, with D perhaps matching TRBD1 (5 bases). The CDR3 consists of 12 residues. V lost 1 base and J lost 4, with 8 bases in between. Germline loops: CDR1 GTSNPN, CDR2 SVGIG (reference sequence).

This chain connects TRBV9 to TRBJ2-1; no clear D. Trimming removed 0 bases at V and 5 bases at J, with 6 bases between. This CDR3 is built from 13 residues. The germline V gene encodes CDR1 SGDLS and CDR2 YYNGEE. CDR3 nucleotide sequence: TGTGCCAGCAGCGTAGGTGCCCACAATGAGCAGTTCTTC. It encodes CASSVGAHNEQFF.

Comment on this clone: Other DNA sequences in this sample translate to the same CDR3. The chain links TRBV7-8 to TRBJ2-7, with TRBD2 matching 9 bases. Germline assignment: CDR1 SGHVS and CDR2 FQNEAQ. CDR3 size: 15 residues. Trimming removed 1 base from V and 2 bases from J; junction bases left unmatched: 3. CDR3 coding DNA: TGTGCCAGCAGCTTAGGGCTAGCGGGGCCCTACGAGCAGTACTTC. Protein: CASSLGLAGPYEQYF.